This T cell receptor beta chain emerged from a study of beta chain features in type 1 diabetes. For the study at large: Cell yields, gender and age were comparable in patients and healthy donors.

V was shortened by 3 bases and J by 3 bases, with 2 bases between the two germline ends. The V gene's germline CDR1 is DFQATT and CDR2 SNEGSKA (reference sequence). The CDR3 contains 11 residues. All of the isolated RNA was reverse transcribed, so expressed TCRB transcripts were sequenced. Profiling relied on immunoSEQ multiplex PCR, and the TCRdb table lists in-frame clones only, not all of them. The table includes around 500,000 clones, over 10% detected once. General study results and limits: Using cDNA template may skew counts toward highly expressing activated cells. Any role of HLA type in TCRB rearrangement remained unresolved here. Insertion counts at VDJ junctions were lower in type 1 diabetes patients, who also showed more deletions there.

As to this clone: Its target is unknown. This CDR3 is also generated by other DNA sequences in the sample.

The chain links TRBV20-1 to TRBJ2-2; D is uncertain. The sequence was obtained from a woman between 18 and 29 years old in good health. The specimen sequenced was naive CD4+ T cells from blood. CDR3 amino acids: CSARDTGELFF. As DNA, the CDR3 is TGCAGTGCTAGGGACACCGGGGAGCTGTTTTTT.